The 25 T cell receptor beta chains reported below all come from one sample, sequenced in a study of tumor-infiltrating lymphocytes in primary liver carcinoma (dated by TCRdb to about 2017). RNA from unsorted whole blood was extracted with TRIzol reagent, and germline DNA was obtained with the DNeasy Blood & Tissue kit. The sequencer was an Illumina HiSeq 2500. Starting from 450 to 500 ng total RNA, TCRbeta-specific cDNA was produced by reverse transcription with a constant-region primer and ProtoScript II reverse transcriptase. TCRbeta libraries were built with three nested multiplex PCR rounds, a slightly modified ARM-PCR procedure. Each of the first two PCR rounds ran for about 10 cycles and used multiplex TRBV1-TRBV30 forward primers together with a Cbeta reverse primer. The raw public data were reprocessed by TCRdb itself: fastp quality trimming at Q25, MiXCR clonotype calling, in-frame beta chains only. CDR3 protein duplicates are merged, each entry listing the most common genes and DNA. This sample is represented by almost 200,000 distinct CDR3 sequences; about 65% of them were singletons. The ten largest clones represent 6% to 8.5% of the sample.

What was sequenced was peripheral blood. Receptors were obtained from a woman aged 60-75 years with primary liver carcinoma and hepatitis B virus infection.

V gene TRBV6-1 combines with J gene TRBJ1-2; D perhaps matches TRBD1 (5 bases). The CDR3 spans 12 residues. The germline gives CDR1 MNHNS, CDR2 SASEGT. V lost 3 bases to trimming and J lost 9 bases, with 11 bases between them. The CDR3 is CASSDASGRYTF. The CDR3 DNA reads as TGTGCCAGCAGTGACGCATCGGGGCGCTACACCTTC.

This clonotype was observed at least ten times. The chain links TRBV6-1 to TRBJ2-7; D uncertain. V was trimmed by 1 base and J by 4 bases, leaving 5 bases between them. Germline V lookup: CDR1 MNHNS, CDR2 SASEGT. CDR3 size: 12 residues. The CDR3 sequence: CASSEEGYEQYF. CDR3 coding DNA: TGTGCCAGCAGTGAAGAGGGTTACGAGCAGTACTTC.

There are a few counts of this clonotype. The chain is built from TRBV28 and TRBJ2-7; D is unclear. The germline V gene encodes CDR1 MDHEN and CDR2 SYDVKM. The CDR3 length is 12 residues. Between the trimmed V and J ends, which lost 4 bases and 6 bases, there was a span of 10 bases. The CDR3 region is CASSSPGREQYF. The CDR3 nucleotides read TGTGCCAGCAGTTCCCCTGGTCGCGAGCAGTACTTC.

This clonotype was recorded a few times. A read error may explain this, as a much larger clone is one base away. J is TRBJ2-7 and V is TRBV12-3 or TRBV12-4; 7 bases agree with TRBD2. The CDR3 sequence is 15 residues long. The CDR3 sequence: CASGFPASGSYEQYF. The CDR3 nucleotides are TGTGCCAGCGGTTTCCCAGCTAGCGGATCCTACGAGCAGTACTTC.

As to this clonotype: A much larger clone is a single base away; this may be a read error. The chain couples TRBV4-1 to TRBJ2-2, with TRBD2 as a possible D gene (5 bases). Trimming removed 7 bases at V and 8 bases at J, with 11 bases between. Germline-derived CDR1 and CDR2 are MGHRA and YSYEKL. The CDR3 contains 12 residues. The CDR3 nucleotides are TGCGCCAGCAACCATCCGGGAGGGGAGCTGTTTTTT. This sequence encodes CASNHPGGELFF.

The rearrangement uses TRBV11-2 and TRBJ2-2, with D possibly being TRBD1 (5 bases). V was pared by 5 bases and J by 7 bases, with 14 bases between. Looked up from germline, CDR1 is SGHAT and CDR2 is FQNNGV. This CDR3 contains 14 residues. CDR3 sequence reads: CASSTDSDIGELFF. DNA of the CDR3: TGTGCCAGCAGCACAGACTCGGACATCGGGGAGCTGTTTTTT. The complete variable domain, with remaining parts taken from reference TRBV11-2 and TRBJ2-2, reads EAGVAQSPRYKIIEKRQSVAFWCNPISGHATLYWYQQILGQGPKLLIQFQNNGVVDDSQLPKDRFSAERLKGVDSTLKIQPAKLEDSAVYLCASSTDSDIGELFFGEGSRLTVL.

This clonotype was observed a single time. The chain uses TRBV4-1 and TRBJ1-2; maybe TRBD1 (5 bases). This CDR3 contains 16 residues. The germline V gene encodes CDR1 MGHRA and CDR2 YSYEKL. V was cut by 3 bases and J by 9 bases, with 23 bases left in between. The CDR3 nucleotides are TGCGCCAGCAGCCATGATAACTCGGGCGGGACGCGTTGCTACACCTTC. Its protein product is CASSHDNSGGTRCYTF.

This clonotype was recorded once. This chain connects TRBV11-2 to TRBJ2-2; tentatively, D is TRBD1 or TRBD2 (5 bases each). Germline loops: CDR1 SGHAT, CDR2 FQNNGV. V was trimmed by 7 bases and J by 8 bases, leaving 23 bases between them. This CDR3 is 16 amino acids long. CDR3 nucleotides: TGTGCCAGCAATCAGACGGGGCCAGGGAGAGGTGGGGAGCTGTTTTTT. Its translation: CASNQTGPGRGGELFF.

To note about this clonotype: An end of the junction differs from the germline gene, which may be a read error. The CDR3 coding sequence is TGCGCCAGCAGCTTGTCGTGGGGACAGAACTACGAGCAGTGCTTC. It codes for CASSLSWGQNYEQCF. The chain has TRBV5-1 and TRBJ2-7; the match to TRBD1 covers 7 bases. This CDR3 comprises 15 residues. The V gene's germline CDR1 is SGHRS and CDR2 YFSETQ.

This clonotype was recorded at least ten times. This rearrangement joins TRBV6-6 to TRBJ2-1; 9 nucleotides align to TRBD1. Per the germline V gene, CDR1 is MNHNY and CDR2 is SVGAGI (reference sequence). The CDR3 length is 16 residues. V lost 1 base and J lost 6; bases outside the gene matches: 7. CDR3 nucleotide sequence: TGTGCCAGCAGTTACTTAGTGACAGGGGGACGCAATGAGCAGTTCTTC. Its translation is CASSYLVTGGRNEQFF.

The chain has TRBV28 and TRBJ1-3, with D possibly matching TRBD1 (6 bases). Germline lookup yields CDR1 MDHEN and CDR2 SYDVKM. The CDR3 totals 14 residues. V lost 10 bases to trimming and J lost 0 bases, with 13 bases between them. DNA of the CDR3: TGTGCCACCCAAGACAGGCACTCTGGAAACACCATATATTTT. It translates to CATQDRHSGNTIYF.

The CDR3 DNA reads as TGTGCCAGCAGTATCCCGGGGGGCAGGGGGTTACCCCTCCACTTT. As protein: CASSIPGGRGLPLHF. The rearrangement uses TRBV11-2 and TRBJ1-6, with TRBD1 identical over 7 bases. Germline V gives CDR1 SGHAT, CDR2 FQNNGV. After removal of 6 bases from V and 12 bases from J, the junction contained 14 bases not matched to a gene. This CDR3 contains 15 residues. The full variable domain, in which reference TRBV11-2 and TRBJ1-6 provide the parts outside the CDR3, is EAGVAQSPRYKIIEKRQSVAFWCNPISGHATLYWYQQILGQGPKLLIQFQNNGVVDDSQLPKDRFSAERLKGVDSTLKIQPAKLEDSAVYLCASSIPGGRGLPLHFGNGTRLTVT.

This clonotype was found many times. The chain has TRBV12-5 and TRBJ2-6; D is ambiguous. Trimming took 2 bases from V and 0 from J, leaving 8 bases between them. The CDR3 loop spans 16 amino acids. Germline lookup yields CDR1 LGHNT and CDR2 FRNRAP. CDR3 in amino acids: CASGLYFGSGANVLTF. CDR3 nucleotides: TGTGCTAGTGGTTTGTACTTCGGCTCTGGGGCCAACGTCCTGACTTTC.

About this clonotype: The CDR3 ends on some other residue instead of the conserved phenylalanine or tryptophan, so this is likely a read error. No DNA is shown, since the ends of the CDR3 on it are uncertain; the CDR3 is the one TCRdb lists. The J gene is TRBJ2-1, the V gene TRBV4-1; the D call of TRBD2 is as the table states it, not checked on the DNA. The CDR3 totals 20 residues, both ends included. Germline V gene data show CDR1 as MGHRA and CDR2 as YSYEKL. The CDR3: CAQQPNTDDEQFFGPNEQFS.

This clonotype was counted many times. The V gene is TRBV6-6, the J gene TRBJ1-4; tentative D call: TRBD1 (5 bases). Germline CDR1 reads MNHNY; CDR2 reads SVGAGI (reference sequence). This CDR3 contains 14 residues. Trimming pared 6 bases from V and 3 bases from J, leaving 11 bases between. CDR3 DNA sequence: TGTGCCAGCAGCCAGCGGGGGGCTAATGAAAAACTGTTTTTT. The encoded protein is CASSQRGANEKLFF.

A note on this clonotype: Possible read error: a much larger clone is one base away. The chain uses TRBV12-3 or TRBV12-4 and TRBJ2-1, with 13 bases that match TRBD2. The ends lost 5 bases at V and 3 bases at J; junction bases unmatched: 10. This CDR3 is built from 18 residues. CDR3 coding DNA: TGTGCCAGCAGTCCCCGGACTAGCGGGAGTTGCTACTACAATGAGCAGTTCTTC. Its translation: CASSPRTSGSCYYNEQFF.

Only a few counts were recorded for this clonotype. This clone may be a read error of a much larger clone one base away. CDR3 in DNA: TGTGCCAGCAGTTTAGGTGGCGGGAGTAAACATGAGCAGTACTTC. Its protein is CASSLGGGSKHEQYF. The chain links TRBV28 to TRBJ2-1, with 7 positions matching TRBD2. The J call is in doubt because the DNA end fits TRBJ2-7 better. This CDR3 comprises 15 residues. Germline values: CDR1 MDHEN, CDR2 SYDVKM.

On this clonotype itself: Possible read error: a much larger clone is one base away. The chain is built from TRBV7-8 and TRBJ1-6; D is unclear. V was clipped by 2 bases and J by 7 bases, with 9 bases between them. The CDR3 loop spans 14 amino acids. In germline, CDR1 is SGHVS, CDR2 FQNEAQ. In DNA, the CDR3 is TGTGCCAGCAGCTTAATAGGGCAAAATTCACCCCTCCACTTT. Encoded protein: CASSLIGQNSPLHF.

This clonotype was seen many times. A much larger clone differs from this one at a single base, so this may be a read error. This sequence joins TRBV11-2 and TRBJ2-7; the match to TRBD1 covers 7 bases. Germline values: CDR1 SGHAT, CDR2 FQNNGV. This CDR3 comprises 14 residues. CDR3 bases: TGTGCCGGCAGCAAGGGACAGCTCTCCTACGAGCAGTACTTC. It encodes CAGSKGQLSYEQYF.

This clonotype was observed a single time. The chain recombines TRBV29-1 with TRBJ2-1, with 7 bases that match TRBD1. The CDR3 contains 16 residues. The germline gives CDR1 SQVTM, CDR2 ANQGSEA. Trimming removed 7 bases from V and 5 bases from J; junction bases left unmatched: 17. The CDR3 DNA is TGCAGCGCTGATACTGGACGAACAGGGGACAACAATGAGCAGTTCTTC. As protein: CSADTGRTGDNNEQFF.

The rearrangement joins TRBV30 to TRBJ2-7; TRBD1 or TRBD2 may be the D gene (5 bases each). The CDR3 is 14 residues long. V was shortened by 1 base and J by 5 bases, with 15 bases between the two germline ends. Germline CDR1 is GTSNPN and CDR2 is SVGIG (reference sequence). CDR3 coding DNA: TGTGCCTGGAGTGGGGGGTCAGGTTACCACGAGCAGTACTTC. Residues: CAWSGGSGYHEQYF.

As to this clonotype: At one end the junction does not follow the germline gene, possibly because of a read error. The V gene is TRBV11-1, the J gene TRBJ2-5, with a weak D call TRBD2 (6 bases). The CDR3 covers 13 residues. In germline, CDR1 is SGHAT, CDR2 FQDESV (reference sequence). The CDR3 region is CANSLPGVETQYF. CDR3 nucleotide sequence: TGTGCCAACAGCTTGCCGGGAGTAGAGACCCAGTACTTC.

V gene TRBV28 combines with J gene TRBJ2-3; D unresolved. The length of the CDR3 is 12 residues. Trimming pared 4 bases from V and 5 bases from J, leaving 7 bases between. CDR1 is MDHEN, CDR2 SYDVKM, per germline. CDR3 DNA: TGTGCCAGCAGTTCCACCTTAGATACGCAGTATTTT. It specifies CASSSTLDTQYF. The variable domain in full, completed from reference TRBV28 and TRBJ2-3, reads DVKVTQSSRYLVKRTGEKVFLECVQDMDHENMFWYRQDPGLGLRLIYFSYDVKMKEKGDIPEGYSVSREKKERFSLILESASTNQTSMYLCASSSTLDTQYFGPGTRLTVL.

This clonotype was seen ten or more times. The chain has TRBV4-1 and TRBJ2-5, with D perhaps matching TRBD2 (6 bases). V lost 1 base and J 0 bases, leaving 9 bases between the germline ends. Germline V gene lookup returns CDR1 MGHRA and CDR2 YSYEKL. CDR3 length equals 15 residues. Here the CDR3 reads CASSQVRGYQETQYF. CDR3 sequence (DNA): TGCGCCAGCAGCCAAGTTCGGGGGTACCAAGAGACCCAGTACTTC.

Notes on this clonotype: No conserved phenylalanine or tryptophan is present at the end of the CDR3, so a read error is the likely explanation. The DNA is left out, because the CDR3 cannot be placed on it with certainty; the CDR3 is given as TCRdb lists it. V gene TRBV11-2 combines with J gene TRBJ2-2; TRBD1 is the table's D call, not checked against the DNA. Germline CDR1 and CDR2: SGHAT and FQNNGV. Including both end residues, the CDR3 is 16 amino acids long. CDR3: CASRLLRGRSTGELFI.